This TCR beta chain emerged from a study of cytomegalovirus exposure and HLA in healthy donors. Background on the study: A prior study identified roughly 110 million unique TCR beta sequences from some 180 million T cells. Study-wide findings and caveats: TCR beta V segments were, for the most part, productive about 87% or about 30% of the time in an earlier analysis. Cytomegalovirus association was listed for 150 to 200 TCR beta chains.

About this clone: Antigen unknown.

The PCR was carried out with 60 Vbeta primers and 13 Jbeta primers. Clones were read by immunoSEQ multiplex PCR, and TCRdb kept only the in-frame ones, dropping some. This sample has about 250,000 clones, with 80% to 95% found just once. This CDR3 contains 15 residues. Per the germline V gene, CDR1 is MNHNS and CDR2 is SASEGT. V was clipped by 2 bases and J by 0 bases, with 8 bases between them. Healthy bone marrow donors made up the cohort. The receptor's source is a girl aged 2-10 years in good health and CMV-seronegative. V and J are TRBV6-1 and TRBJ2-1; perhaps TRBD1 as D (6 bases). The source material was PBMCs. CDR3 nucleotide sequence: TGTGCCAGCAGTGAACAGGGGTCCTCCTACAATGAGCAGTTCTTC. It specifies CASSEQGSSYNEQFF.